Below, 21 T cell receptor beta chains from the same sample are listed, as sequenced in a study of blood T cell repertoires in COVID-19. Produced via immunoSEQ multiplex PCR; TCRdb's table is partial and in-frame only. The data show approximately 140,000 clones, 84% seen once. Sequencing was carried out using peripheral blood. The receptors originated from a human donor in a cohort sampled during active COVID-19.

The chain uses TRBV7-2 and TRBJ2-3; 10 bases match TRBD1. With V trimmed by 5 bases and J by 3 bases, 8 bases remained unmatched. The germline V gene has CDR1 SGHTA and CDR2 FQGNSA. CDR3 length: 16 residues. DNA of the CDR3: TGTGCCAGCAGCCCTCGGGACAGGGGTAGGACAGATACGCAGTATTTT. Its protein product is CASSPRDRGRTDTQYF. Based on the CDR3 plus reference TRBV7-2 and TRBJ2-3, the full variable domain is GAGVSQSPSNKVTEKGKDVELRCDPISGHTALYWYRQSLGQGLEFLIYFQGNSAPDKSGLPSDRFSAERTGGSVSTLTIQRTQQEDSAVYLCASSPRDRGRTDTQYFGPGTRLTVL.

The V gene is TRBV5-1, the J gene TRBJ1-1; D is unresolved. The CDR3 spans 13 residues. V was cut by 0 bases and J by 3 bases, with 6 bases left in between. CDR1 is SGHRS, CDR2 YFSETQ, per germline. CDR3 loop: CASSLVSDTEAFF. CDR3 in DNA: TGCGCCAGCAGCTTGGTATCGGACACTGAAGCTTTCTTT.

The gene calls are TRBV9 and TRBJ2-6, with D possibly matching TRBD1 (5 bases). This CDR3 spans 14 amino acids. Germline V lookup: CDR1 SGDLS, CDR2 YYNGEE. V dropped 3 bases and J dropped 3 bases, with 7 bases sitting between them. The chain's CDR3 is CASSGGGGANVLTF. The CDR3 DNA follows: TGTGCCAGCAGCGGGGGCGGTGGGGCCAACGTCCTGACTTTC.

The chain links TRBV5-1 to TRBJ1-6; D uncertain. The CDR3 loop spans 15 amino acids. Germline-derived CDR1 and CDR2 are SGHRS and YFSETQ. Between the trimmed V and J ends, which lost 0 bases and 8 bases, there was a span of 12 bases. CDR3 nucleotide sequence: TGCGCCAGCAGCTTGGCCCAACAGCCGTATTCACCCCTCCACTTT. Amino acid sequence: CASSLAQQPYSPLHF.

The rearrangement links TRBV5-1 to TRBJ1-1; the D gene is possibly TRBD1 (5 bases). Germline V gives CDR1 SGHRS, CDR2 YFSETQ. Deletions cut 5 bases from V and 3 bases from J, with 11 bases between. The CDR3 spans 13 residues. The CDR3 nucleotides read TGCGCCAGCAGATTCAGGGAGGACACTGAAGCTTTCTTT. It yields the protein CASRFREDTEAFF. Supplemented by reference TRBV5-1 and TRBJ1-1, the full variable domain reads KAGVTQTPRYLIKTRGQQVTLSCSPISGHRSVSWYQQTPGQGLQFLFEYFSETQRNKGNFPGRFSGRQFSNSRSEMNVSTLELGDSALYLCASRFREDTEAFFGQGTRLTVV.

The rearrangement links TRBV6-2 or TRBV6-3 to TRBJ1-5, with D tentatively TRBD1 (6 bases). Looked up from germline, CDR1 is MNHEY and CDR2 is SVGEGT. The CDR3 is 14 amino acids. The V and J ends lost 5 bases and 7 bases respectively, with 15 bases between them. CDR3 sequence (DNA): TGTGCCAGCAGTCGCCGGGACACAGGACAGCCCCAGCATTTT. Its protein is CASSRRDTGQPQHF.

The chain uses TRBV5-1 and TRBJ2-1; 12 bases align to TRBD2. CDR1 and CDR2 (germline): SGHRS, YFSETQ. CDR3 size: 17 residues. V shed 4 bases, J shed 8 bases, and the junction held 13 bases outside the gene matches. In DNA, the CDR3 is TGCGCCAGCAGCGCGGCGGCTAGCGGGGGGGCAATGGATGAGCAGTTCTTC. Protein: CASSAAASGGAMDEQFF. Supplemented by reference TRBV5-1 and TRBJ2-1, the full variable domain reads KAGVTQTPRYLIKTRGQQVTLSCSPISGHRSVSWYQQTPGQGLQFLFEYFSETQRNKGNFPGRFSGRQFSNSRSEMNVSTLELGDSALYLCASSAAASGGAMDEQFFGPGTRLTVL.

The chain couples TRBV4-1 to TRBJ2-7; TRBD1 agrees at 11 bases. V dropped 0 bases and J dropped 5; count of bases not matched to a gene: 3. The germline V gene encodes CDR1 MGHRA and CDR2 YSYEKL. The CDR3 is 15 amino acids. The CDR3 loop reads CASSQEDRGLNEQYF. The CDR3 nucleotides are TGCGCCAGCAGCCAAGAGGACAGGGGGCTTAACGAGCAGTACTTC.

V and J are TRBV3-1 (or the pseudogene TRBV3-2) and TRBJ2-5, with D maybe TRBD2 (6 bases). V was cut by 1 base and J by 2 bases, with 11 bases left in between. Germline V CDR1 and CDR2: LGHDT, YNNKEL (reference sequence). The CDR3 has 15 amino acids. The chain's CDR3 is CASSQVAGKQETQYF. DNA of the CDR3: TGTGCCAGCAGCCAAGTGGCGGGAAAACAAGAGACCCAGTACTTC.

The chain joins TRBV19 to TRBJ1-2, with no clear D. Germline loops: CDR1 LNHDA, CDR2 SQIVND (reference sequence). The V end lost 3 bases, the J end lost 8 bases, and 16 bases lay between the germline ends. The CDR3 totals 14 residues. CDR3 sequence reads: CASSIQDRAWGYTF. In nucleotides, the CDR3 is TGTGCCAGTAGTATCCAGGATCGAGCTTGGGGCTACACCTTC.

J is TRBJ2-4 and V is TRBV5-1, with TRBD2 as a possible D gene (6 bases). Looked up from germline, CDR1 is SGHRS and CDR2 is YFSETQ. V lost 4 bases and J 3 bases, leaving 14 bases between the germline ends. The CDR3 length is 15 residues. CDR3 DNA sequence: TGCGCCAGCAGCCCCGGGGGTTTCGGCAAAAACATTCAGTACTTC. Protein product: CASSPGGFGKNIQYF.

V usage is TRBV6-5 and J usage is TRBJ2-7, with D tentatively TRBD1 (6 bases). Germline-derived CDR1 and CDR2 are MNHEY and SVGAGI. This CDR3 is 14 amino acids long. V lost 6 bases, J lost 2 bases, and 14 bases lay in between. The CDR3 coding sequence is TGTGCCAGCAGGGCCCAACAGGGCGCCTACGAGCAGTACTTC. Its translation is CASRAQQGAYEQYF.

This chain links TRBV5-1 with TRBJ2-2, with a weak D call TRBD2 (6 bases). The length of the CDR3 is 14 residues. V lost 3 bases and J lost 7, with 13 bases in between. The germline CDR1 and CDR2 sequences are SGHRS and YFSETQ. The CDR3 DNA follows: TGCGCCAGCAGCTGGAGGGCAGCAAACGGGGAGCTGTTTTTT. Translating it yields CASSWRAANGELFF.

The CDR3 sequence is CASSLGQGNNQPQHF. In DNA, the CDR3 is TGTGCCAGTAGTTTAGGACAGGGGAACAATCAGCCCCAGCATTTT. This sequence joins TRBV19 and TRBJ1-5, with 9 bases aligning to TRBD1. The V gene end was trimmed by 5 bases and the J gene end by 3 bases; junction bases not matched to a gene: 5. The V gene's germline CDR1 is LNHDA and CDR2 SQIVND (reference sequence). This CDR3 comprises 15 residues. Full variable domain (rest looked up from reference TRBV19 and TRBJ1-5): DGGITQSPKYLFRKEGQNVTLSCEQNLNHDAMYWYRQDPGQGLRLIYYSQIVNDFQKGDIAEGYSVSREKKESFPLTVTSAQKNPTAFYLCASSLGQGNNQPQHFGDGTRLSIL.

The chain is built from TRBV30 and TRBJ1-5; tentative D call: TRBD1 (5 bases). The germline CDR1 and CDR2 sequences are GTSNPN and SVGIG (reference sequence). This CDR3 region has 16 residues. V gave up 0 bases and J gave up 3 bases, with 15 bases separating them. The CDR3 region has the DNA TGTGCCTGGAGTGTTCCCCGGGACTTCTCCAATCAGCCCCAGCATTTT. Its translation: CAWSVPRDFSNQPQHF.

The J gene is TRBJ2-7, the V gene TRBV2; possible D gene TRBD1, 6 bases. The CDR3 contains 14 residues. Trimming left V 5 bases short and J 2 bases short, with 13 bases between. Germline CDR1 and CDR2: SNHLY and FYNNEI. CDR3 region: CASSSGTFPYEQYF. The DNA of the CDR3 is TGTGCCAGCAGTTCCGGGACATTCCCCTACGAGCAGTACTTC.

J is TRBJ2-1 and V is TRBV4-2, with 9 bases that match TRBD2. The ends lost 1 base at V and 3 bases at J; junction bases unmatched: 7. This CDR3 comprises 17 residues. Germline loops: CDR1 LGHNA, CDR2 YNFKEQ. The CDR3, as DNA: TGTGCCAGCAGCCAAGTAGTAGCGGGGGAACACTACAATGAGCAGTTCTTC. This encodes CASSQVVAGEHYNEQFF.

V is TRBV20-1 and J is TRBJ2-7; the match to TRBD1 covers 7 bases. From germline, CDR1 is DFQATT and CDR2 SNEGSKA (reference sequence). With V trimmed by 6 bases and J by 5 bases, 1 base remained unmatched. This CDR3 has 10 amino acids. The CDR3 sequence: CSATGDEQYF. The CDR3 region has the DNA TGCAGTGCAACAGGGGACGAGCAGTACTTC.

This clone was recorded only once. V and J are TRBV29-1 and TRBJ2-3; unclear D gene. In germline, CDR1 is SQVTM, CDR2 ANQGSEA. V lost 5 bases to trimming and J lost 2 bases, with 5 bases between them. The CDR3 contains 11 residues. The CDR3 loop is CSVTITDTQYF. The CDR3, as DNA: TGCAGCGTTACTATCACAGATACGCAGTATTTT.

This clone has only one observation. The rearrangement links TRBV6-5 to TRBJ1-2, with 10 bases lining up with TRBD1. The V gene end was trimmed by 6 bases and the J gene end by 3 bases; junction bases not matched to a gene: 7. CDR1 is MNHEY, CDR2 SVGAGI, per germline. This CDR3 has 15 residues. CDR3 bases: TGTGCCAGCAGGGGGGGACAGGGGAGCGACTATGGCTACACCTTC. This sequence encodes CASRGGQGSDYGYTF.

The chain combines TRBV5-8 with TRBJ2-5; 15 positions agree with TRBD2. After removal of 4 bases from V and 5 bases from J, the junction contained 6 bases not matched to a gene. CDR1 SGHTS and CDR2 YDEGEE come from the germline V gene. The CDR3 covers 16 residues. This CDR3 is CASSAGLAGGRETQYF. The CDR3 DNA is TGTGCCAGCAGCGCGGGACTAGCGGGGGGCCGGGAGACCCAGTACTTC.